A single sample gave rise to the 26 T cell receptor beta chains below, sequenced in a study of control samples from healthy donors and cancer patients. Using immunoSEQ multiplex PCR, the repertoire was profiled, and TCRdb retains in-frame clones only, with some absent. The data hold fewer than 150,000 clones, with 80% to 95% observed a single time. The sequenced material came from blood. The origin of the receptors is a man aged 18-30 years in good health.

A remark on this clone: The germline gene is not matched at one end of the junction; a read error may be the cause. CDR3 coding DNA: TGTGCCAGCAATGAAGGAGTTACTGGAAACACCATATATTTT. Residues: CASNEGVTGNTIYF. The chain combines TRBV2 with TRBJ1-3, with D unresolved. The CDR3 has 14 amino acids. The germline V gene has CDR1 SNHLY and CDR2 FYNNEI.

This chain joins TRBV9 and TRBJ1-2, with D possibly TRBD1 on 6 matching bases. The CDR3 totals 12 residues. Per the germline V gene, CDR1 is SGDLS and CDR2 is YYNGEE. Between the trimmed V and J ends, which lost 1 base and 5 bases, there was a span of 6 bases. Here the CDR3 DNA reads TGTGCCAGCAGCGTAACAGGGTATGGCTACACCTTC. Translated, it gives CASSVTGYGYTF.

This rearrangement joins TRBV11-2 to TRBJ2-3; 12 bases are a match to TRBD1. J was trimmed by 8 bases and V by 5 bases; bases with no gene match: 11. The CDR3 consists of 16 residues. The germline V gene has CDR1 SGHAT and CDR2 FQNNGV. The DNA for the CDR3 is TGTGCCAGCAGCCCAGAGGGACAGGGGGCGGCCAGTACGCAGTATTTT. Protein: CASSPEGQGAASTQYF.

The CDR3 spells CASSPPGTSPDTQYF. The CDR3 DNA follows: TGTGCCAGCAGCCCCCCTGGGACTAGCCCAGATACGCAGTATTTT. This chain connects TRBV9 to TRBJ2-3; TRBD2 matches 9 bases. CDR1 SGDLS and CDR2 YYNGEE come from the germline V gene. The CDR3 runs to 15 residues. J gave up 4 bases and V 4 bases, and 7 bases lay outside the gene matches.

The chain employs TRBV6-2 or TRBV6-3 and TRBJ1-1; D remains ambiguous. Germline V gene sequence: CDR1 MNHEY, CDR2 SVGEGT. The CDR3 contains 13 residues. V was pared by 0 bases and J by 7 bases, with 9 bases between. As DNA, the CDR3 is TGTGCCAGCAGTTACTCGATAAGAATTGAAGCTTTCTTT. It codes for CASSYSIRIEAFF.

J is TRBJ2-1 and V is TRBV18, with D possibly TRBD1 on 9 matching bases. Per germline, CDR1 KGHSH and CDR2 LQKENI. The CDR3 sequence is 18 residues long. The ends were cut back, 4 bases at V and 3 bases at J, with 22 bases in the middle. In DNA, the CDR3 is TGTGCCAGCTCACAAGGACAGGGGTATAGCGGGGTCTACAATGAGCAGTTCTTC. This encodes CASSQGQGYSGVYNEQFF.

This rearrangement joins TRBV7-3 to TRBJ1-2; TRBD1 agrees at 9 bases. Germline V gene sequence: CDR1 SGHTA, CDR2 FQGTGA. V lost 3 bases and J lost 4; bases outside the gene matches: 0. This CDR3 has 13 residues. CDR3 region: CASSLTGGYGYTF. The CDR3 coding sequence is TGTGCCAGCAGCTTGACAGGGGGCTATGGCTACACCTTC. The whole variable domain, remainder taken from reference TRBV7-3 and TRBJ1-2, is GAGVSQTPSNKVTEKGKYVELRCDPISGHTALYWYRQSLGQGPEFLIYFQGTGAADDSGLPNDRFFAVRPEGSVSTLKIQRTERGDSAVYLCASSLTGGYGYTFGSGTRLTVV.

The V gene is TRBV7-9, the J gene TRBJ2-7, with D perhaps being TRBD1 or TRBD2 (5 bases each). Germline CDR1 reads SEHNR; CDR2 reads FQNEAQ (reference sequence). There are 13 residues in the CDR3. V lost 5 bases to trimming and J lost 6 bases, with 14 bases between them. The CDR3 bases are TGTGCCAGCAGCCGGGGTCAGGGAGTCGAGCAGTACGTC. It is translated as CASSRGQGVEQYV.

This clone was seen a single time. The chain has TRBV27 and TRBJ2-5, with D possibly being TRBD2 (6 bases). Trimming removed 5 bases from V and 4 bases from J, with 20 bases in between. Germline values: CDR1 MNHEY, CDR2 SMNVEV (reference sequence). The CDR3 loop spans 16 amino acids. CDR3 sequence reads: CASSPPGRLEGETQYF. CDR3 in DNA: TGTGCCAGCAGTCCTCCGGGACGCCTGGAGGGAGAGACCCAGTACTTC.

This chain links TRBV5-4 with TRBJ1-4, with TRBD1 as a possible D gene (5 bases). The CDR3 consists of 15 residues. The germline gives CDR1 SGHNT, CDR2 YYREEE (reference sequence). Trimming shortened V by 0 bases and J by 4 bases, and 10 bases separated the two germline ends. The CDR3 coding sequence is TGTGCCAGCAGCTTGGGGCAGGGAGGTAATGAAAAACTGTTTTTT. It encodes CASSLGQGGNEKLFF.

V gene TRBV11-3 combines with J gene TRBJ2-3; D is tentatively TRBD1 or TRBD2 (5 bases each). Germline V gives CDR1 SGHNT, CDR2 YENEEA. This CDR3 has 14 residues. V lost 2 bases and J 4 bases, leaving 10 bases between the germline ends. This chain's CDR3 is CASSLLSGPDTQYF. CDR3 coding DNA: TGTGCCAGCAGCTTATTGTCGGGGCCAGATACGCAGTATTTT.

The rearrangement joins TRBV2 to TRBJ1-5, with 11 bases that match TRBD1. The germline V gene has CDR1 SNHLY and CDR2 FYNNEI. The CDR3 is made up of 13 amino acids. J was trimmed by 6 bases and V by 7 bases; bases with no gene match: 2. This CDR3 reads CASTGTGGQPQHF. The CDR3 DNA follows: TGTGCCAGCACTGGGACAGGGGGTCAGCCCCAGCATTTT.

The rearrangement links TRBV2 to TRBJ1-5, with TRBD1 matching over 10 bases. This CDR3 has 14 residues. The V and J ends lost 4 bases and 11 bases, in that order; junction bases with no gene match: 8. Germline loops: CDR1 SNHLY, CDR2 FYNNEI. As DNA, the CDR3 is TGTGCCAGCAGTGGGACAGGGGGATCTTTGGCCCAGCATTTT. It yields the protein CASSGTGGSLAQHF.

The rearrangement links TRBV5-4 to TRBJ1-4, with 8 bases fitting TRBD1. Germline CDR1 is SGHNT and CDR2 is YYREEE (reference sequence). This CDR3 comprises 15 residues. V was clipped by 4 bases and J by 8 bases; unmatched bases: 10. This CDR3 is CASSRAGQGREKLFF. CDR3 sequence (DNA): TGTGCCAGCAGCCGAGCCGGACAGGGCCGAGAAAAACTGTTTTTT.

This chain connects TRBV28 to TRBJ2-7; D remains unclear. The ends were cut back, 3 bases at V and 0 bases at J, with 9 bases in the middle. The CDR3 consists of 14 residues. Germline V lookup: CDR1 MDHEN, CDR2 SYDVKM. The CDR3 DNA follows: TGTGCCAGCAGTTTGGACGGAAGCTCCTACGAGCAGTACGTC. Its translation is CASSLDGSSYEQYV.

The chain links TRBV30 to TRBJ2-1, with a weak D call TRBD2 (6 bases). CDR1 GTSNPN and CDR2 SVGIG come from the germline V gene (reference sequence). The CDR3 consists of 14 residues. With 1 base removed from V and 8 bases from J, the gap between germline ends came to 15 bases. CDR3 nucleotide sequence: TGTGCCTGGAGTGGTGCTAGCGCGGCGGATGAGCAGTTCTTC. Protein: CAWSGASAADEQFF.

This chain connects TRBV2 to TRBJ2-7; perhaps TRBD1 as D (6 bases). Germline CDR1 reads SNHLY; CDR2 reads FYNNEI. The CDR3 is 15 residues long. Trimming removed 4 bases at V and 2 bases at J, with 15 bases between. The CDR3 loop reads CASSVSDRTAYEQYF. The CDR3 region has the DNA TGTGCCAGCAGTGTTTCTGACAGGACTGCCTACGAGCAGTACTTC.

The V call is TRBV7-2, the J call TRBJ1-5; D is unresolved. The CDR3 loop spans 14 amino acids. The germline V and J ends were trimmed by 5 bases and 2 bases, with 10 bases remaining between them. From germline, CDR1 is SGHTA and CDR2 FQGNSA. Here the CDR3 reads CASSLGSGNQPQHF. DNA for the CDR3: TGTGCCAGCAGCCTCGGGTCGGGCAATCAGCCCCAGCATTTT.

The rearrangement links TRBV28 to TRBJ2-7; D is undetermined. The CDR3 extends over 11 amino acids. Trimming removed 10 bases at V and 0 bases at J, with 7 bases between. Germline V CDR1 and CDR2: MDHEN, SYDVKM. The CDR3 DNA reads TGTGCCACCAGGAGCTCCTACGAGCAGTACTTC. Protein sequence: CATRSSYEQYF.

The rearrangement joins TRBV6-6 to TRBJ1-5, with D perhaps matching TRBD1 (6 bases). From germline, CDR1 is MNHNY and CDR2 SVGAGI (reference sequence). The CDR3 is 16 amino acids. Trimming stripped 6 bases from V and 0 bases from J, with 15 bases between. CDR3 in DNA: TGTGCCAGCAGCCACCCTGGACAGCTTAGCAATCAGCCCCAGCATTTT. This encodes CASSHPGQLSNQPQHF.

The chain recombines TRBV2 with TRBJ1-4; 7 bases align to TRBD1. Germline lookup yields CDR1 SNHLY and CDR2 FYNNEI. V was pared by 2 bases and J by 9 bases, with 9 bases of the junction left unmatched. The CDR3 sequence is 15 residues long. CDR3 sequence: CASSEWETGKQKLFF. The CDR3, as DNA: TGTGCCAGCAGTGAATGGGAGACAGGGAAGCAAAAACTGTTTTTT.

This chain links TRBV5-1 with TRBJ1-4; weak D call: TRBD1 (5 bases). CDR3 size: 16 residues. Germline loops: CDR1 SGHRS, CDR2 YFSETQ. V shed 4 bases and J shed 1 base, with 14 bases lying between them. Written as DNA, the CDR3 is TGCGCCAGCAGCCCAGTGGGGGGTGTAACTAATGAAAAACTGTTTTTT. Its protein product is CASSPVGGVTNEKLFF.

The chain employs TRBV12-5 and TRBJ1-2; 7 bases align to TRBD1. Trimming took 7 bases from V and 3 from J; bases not matched to a gene: 11. From germline, CDR1 is LGHNT and CDR2 FRNRAP. This CDR3 comprises 15 residues. The CDR3: CASAQTGDGYYGYTF. The CDR3 DNA sequence: TGTGCTAGTGCCCAAACAGGGGACGGCTACTATGGCTACACCTTC. The variable domain in full, with the rest retrieved from reference TRBV12-5 and TRBJ1-2, is DARVTQTPRHKVTEMGQEVTMRCQPILGHNTVFWYRQTMMQGLELLAYFRNRAPLDDSGMPKDRFSAEMPDATLATLKIQPSEPRDSAVYFCASAQTGDGYYGYTFGSGTRLTVV.

The CDR3 sequence: CASKPRGTGSTGELFF. The CDR3 nucleotides are TGTGCCAGCAAACCTAGGGGGACAGGGTCCACCGGGGAGCTGTTTTTT. V is TRBV7-3 and J is TRBJ2-2; 9 nucleotides align to TRBD1. There are 16 residues in the CDR3. Germline loops: CDR1 SGHTA, CDR2 FQGTGA. V shed 7 bases and J 4 bases; nucleotides not matched to a gene: 10.

The CDR3 DNA is TGTGCCAGCAGCGGCGGACAGGAAGCTTTCTTT. Protein sequence: CASSGGQEAFF. This sequence joins TRBV9 and TRBJ1-1, with D perhaps matching TRBD1 (6 bases). CDR1 SGDLS and CDR2 YYNGEE come from the germline V gene. The CDR3 loop spans 11 amino acids. V was cut by 3 bases and J by 8 bases, with 8 bases left in between.

This chain connects TRBV5-1 to TRBJ2-7; D possibly uses TRBD1 or TRBD2 (5 bases each). CDR3 size: 15 residues. V was pared by 0 bases and J by 3 bases, with 13 bases between. From germline, CDR1 is SGHRS and CDR2 YFSETQ. The CDR3 DNA is TGCGCCAGCAGCTTGGAAGGGACCGGGGTCTACGAGCAGTACTTC. Translation gives CASSLEGTGVYEQYF.